These T cell receptor beta chains were read from a single sample in a study of glioma-infiltrating T cells. TCRdb re-derived calls from the multiplex PCR reads in MiXCR, one entry per CDR3 protein. The sample consists of 170,000 or so distinct CDR3 sequences, around 42% of them appearing once. The specimen was glioma tissue, nonneoplastic brain tissue, or PBMCs (not recorded which). The origin of the receptors is a human donor with low-grade glioma or glioblastoma, undergoing nonglioma brain surgery, or in good health (not recorded which). The CDR3 runs from the conserved cysteine through the conserved F or W. A D gene is named only where the DNA matches it firmly. A row's size may be missing; if present it is once, few, many or a size class.

many,TRBD2,TRBJ2-5,TRBV20-1,TGCAGGGTAGCGGGACCGTACGAGACCCAGTACTTC,CRVAGPYETQYF
few,TRBD1,TRBJ2-1,TRBV7-2,TGTGCCAGCAGCTTAGGGGGACAGGGGGGCAATGAGCAGTTCTTC,CASSLGGQGGNEQFF
few,.,TRBJ2-2,TRBV2,TGTGCCAGCACCGTTGCCGGGGAGCTGTTTTTT,CASTVAGELFF
.,TRBD2,TRBJ2-1,TRBV5-1,TGCGCCAGCAGCTTGGCTTTTCTAGCGGGAGGGGATGAGCAGTTCTTC,CASSLAFLAGGDEQFF
many,TRBD1,TRBJ1-1,TRBV28,TGTGCCAGCAGTCCAGGGGGGGGAAGTCACACTGAAGCTTTCTTT,CASSPGGGSHTEAFF
many,TRBD2,TRBJ2-2,TRBV15,TGTGCCACCGAACGGGCGGTCGGGAGGGCCGGGGAGCTGTTTTTT,CATERAVGRAGELFF
.,TRBD1,TRBJ1-2,TRBV29-1,TGCAGCGTTGATACGGTCAGGGGGACTGGCTACACCTTC,CSVDTVRGTGYTF
.,.,TRBJ2-6,TRBV12-3/TRBV12-4,TGTGCCAGCAGTTTTTTCTTTGACCCTGGGGCCAACGTCCTGACTTTC,CASSFFFDPGANVLTF
.,.,TRBJ1-2,TRBV3-1,TGTGCCAGCATCCAACAGTATGTCTACACCTTC,CASIQQYVYTF
many,.,TRBJ2-3,TRBV4-1,TGCGCCAGCAGCCAAGAGGACAGAAGCACAGATACGCAGTATTTT,CASSQEDRSTDTQYF
many,.,TRBJ2-5,TRBV28,TGTGCCAGCAGTTTATCCTTTTCAGAGACCCAGTACTTC,CASSLSFSETQYF
.,TRBD1,TRBJ2-1,TRBV5-1,TGCGCCAGCAGCTGGACAGGGGGTAATGAGCAGTTCTTC,CASSWTGGNEQFF
many,.,TRBJ2-1,TRBV7-6,TGTGCCAGCAGCTTCGACACCATATCCTACAATGAGCAGTTCTTC,CASSFDTISYNEQFF
.,.,TRBJ2-6,TRBV28,TGTGCCAGCAGCTTTACGACAGACTCTGGGGCCAACGTCCTGACTTTC,CASSFTTDSGANVLTF
many,.,TRBJ1-1,TRBV20-1,TGCAGTGCTGCAGACACTGAAGCTTTCTTT,CSAADTEAFF
.,.,TRBJ2-7,TRBV18,TGTGCCAGCTCACCACCGTTGACAGGAGGGACCTACGAGCAGTACTTC,CASSPPLTGGTYEQYF
.,.,TRBJ2-3,TRBV5-1,TGCGCCAGCAGCTCGAACCCCCCAACAGATACGCAGTATTTT,CASSSNPPTDTQYF
.,TRBD1,TRBJ2-4,TRBV28,TGTGCCTCGAGGGACAGGGCCAAAAACATTCAGTACTTC,CASRDRAKNIQYF
many,TRBD2,TRBJ2-7,TRBV20-1,TGCAGTGCTAGAGGGGTAGCGGGACCTTACGAGCAGTACTTC,CSARGVAGPYEQYF
many,.,TRBJ2-7,TRBV20-1,TGCAGTGCTAGTGGCCCGGGACTTCCCTACGAGCAGTACTTC,CSASGPGLPYEQYF
many,.,TRBJ1-5,TRBV7-8,TGTGCCAGCAGCTACTACCGGGACCTCAATCAGCCCCAGCATTTT,CASSYYRDLNQPQHF
many,.,TRBJ1-1,TRBV20-1,TGCAGTGCTGTCCCCCCGAACACTGAAGCTTTCTTT,CSAVPPNTEAFF
many,TRBD2,TRBJ2-3,TRBV27,TGTGCCAGCAAACCCCTGACTAGCGGGAGGGCCACAGATACGCAGTATTTT,CASKPLTSGRATDTQYF
many,TRBD2,TRBJ2-1,TRBV27,TGTGCCAGCACCTTCAGCGGGAACTCCTACAATGAGCAGTTCTTC,CASTFSGNSYNEQFF
many,.,TRBJ2-1,TRBV19,TGTGCCAGTAGTATAGTCGGGGATGAGCAGTTCTTC,CASSIVGDEQFF
few,TRBD1,TRBJ1-5,TRBV3-1,TGTGCCAGCAGCTTCAGGGGGGGTGGTCAGCCCCAGCATTTT,CASSFRGGGQPQHF
few,TRBD2,TRBJ2-5,TRBV2,TGTGCCAGCAGTGACCGGACTAGCGGGAGGTCTTTAGAGACCCAGTACTTC,CASSDRTSGRSLETQYF
few,TRBD2,TRBJ2-1,TRBV19,TGTGCCAGTAAACTAGCGGGAGGGACGAATGAGCAGTTCTTC,CASKLAGGTNEQFF
many,.,TRBJ1-3,TRBV28,TGTGCCAGCAGTTTATTGGTCAGCGGGGGAAACACCATATATTTT,CASSLLVSGGNTIYF
few,.,TRBJ2-6,TRBV28,TGTGCCAGCAGTTGGGGGGCCATTCCCTCTGGGGCCAACGTCCTGACTTTC,CASSWGAIPSGANVLTF
.,TRBD1,TRBJ2-7,TRBV27,TGTGTTAGCAGCCCGAACAGGGGAAGACAGTACTTC,CVSSPNRGRQYF
.,.,TRBJ1-1,TRBV4-1,TGCGCCAGCAGCCCTGCGGGGGTAAGGCAGGAAGCTTTCTTT,CASSPAGVRQEAFF
many,.,TRBJ2-1,TRBV20-1,TGCAGTGCTAGTGCAGGGGACAATGAGCAGTTCTTC,CSASAGDNEQFF
.,TRBD1,TRBJ2-7,TRBV2,TGTGCCAGCAGTGAGGGACAGAAGTACGAGCAGTACTTC,CASSEGQKYEQYF
many,.,TRBJ2-3,TRBV6-1,TGTGCCAGCAGTCCCGGACTAACCACAGATACGCAGTATTTT,CASSPGLTTDTQYF
.,.,TRBJ2-7,TRBV27,TGTGCCAGCAGTTTCCCCCAAGCGCCCACCTACGAGCAGTACTTC,CASSFPQAPTYEQYF
many,.,TRBJ2-7,TRBV20-1,TGCGGGGGTAGCGACAGACTTAAACCCTACGAGCAGTACTTC,CGGSDRLKPYEQYF
many,TRBD1,TRBJ1-2,TRBV15,TGTGCCACCAGCGGACTAAGTCACAGGGGAACGGATGGCTACACCTTC,CATSGLSHRGTDGYTF
.,.,TRBJ2-7,TRBV2,TGTGCCAGCACAGTCTACGAGCAGTACTTC,CASTVYEQYF
once,.,TRBJ2-5,TRBV28,TGTGCCAGCGGATCGAGAGCAGTTCTTCAAGAGACCCAGTACTTC,CASGSRAVLQETQYF
few,TRBD2,TRBJ2-3,TRBV29-1,TGCAGCGTTGAGGTAGCGGGGGGCACAGATACGCAGTATTTT,CSVEVAGGTDTQYF
few,.,TRBJ2-3,TRBV5-1,TGCGCCAGCAGCTTGGAAAGGCCCACAGATACGCAGTATTTT,CASSLERPTDTQYF
many,.,TRBJ1-2,TRBV20-1,TGCAGTGCTAGAGACGGCCCCGGCTACACCTTC,CSARDGPGYTF
.,.,TRBJ2-1,TRBV3-1,TGTGCCAGAAGCCCGTCGGGGCCATTCAATGAGCAGTTCTTC,CARSPSGPFNEQFF
many,TRBD1,TRBJ1-1,TRBV28,TGTGCCAGCAGTTTAATTGGGACAGGGGACACTGAAGCTTTCTTT,CASSLIGTGDTEAFF
many,.,TRBJ2-1,TRBV6-2/TRBV6-3,TGTGCCAGCAGTTACTCGAGAGACAATGAGCAGTTCTTC,CASSYSRDNEQFF
many,.,TRBJ2-3,TRBV3-1,TGTGCCAGCAGCCCGGGACTTGGATACACAGATACGCAGTATTTT,CASSPGLGYTDTQYF
.,TRBD2,TRBJ2-5,TRBV2,TGTGCCAACACCGGGACTAGCGGGAGGAAGACCCAGTACTTC,CANTGTSGRKTQYF
.,TRBD1,TRBJ1-2,TRBV19,TGTGCCAGTAGTAGACCGGGACAGAGGGTCTATGGCTACACCTTC,CASSRPGQRVYGYTF
medium-sized,.,TRBJ1-1,TRBV5-4,TGTGCCAGCAGCCGTGTCCGAGAAGGAAACACTGAAGCTTTCTTT,CASSRVREGNTEAFF
.,TRBD2,TRBJ2-1,TRBV28,TGTGCCAGCAATACGACTAGCGGGAGGGATAATGAGCTGTTCTTC,CASNTTSGRDNELFF
.,.,TRBJ2-1,TRBV19,TGTGCCAGTAGTAGGGGAATGGACAATGAGCAGTTCTTC,CASSRGMDNEQFF
.,TRBD2,TRBJ2-1,TRBV20-1,TGCAGTGCTGATAGCGGGAGCTACAATGAGCAGTTCTTC,CSADSGSYNEQFF
.,TRBD1,TRBJ1-5,TRBV28,TGTGCCAGCACCCAACTAACAGGGGGCGCGGGCAATCAGCCCCAGCATTTT,CASTQLTGGAGNQPQHF
few,TRBD1,TRBJ2-7,TRBV10-3,TGTGCCATCAGTGAGTCTACTACAGGGACAGGGGGAATAGGCGAGCAGTACTTC,CAISESTTGTGGIGEQYF
.,.,TRBJ2-5,TRBV29-1,TGCAGCGTTTACAGGGCAGAGACCCAGTACTTC,CSVYRAETQYF
many,TRBD1,TRBJ1-6,TRBV6-1,TGTGCCAGCAAAGAGGGACAGGGGTATTCACCCCTCCACTTT,CASKEGQGYSPLHF
.,.,TRBJ1-1,TRBV6-1,TGTGCCATCAGATACCAGGGTGACACTGAAGCTTTCTTT,CAIRYQGDTEAFF
many,.,TRBJ2-1,TRBV6-1,TGTGCCAGCAGTGAACGATACAATGAGCAGTTCTTC,CASSERYNEQFF
.,.,TRBJ1-1,TRBV12-3/TRBV12-4,TGTGCCAGCAGTCAGCGTCCCGGGAAAGGGCGGGTAACTGAAGCTTTCTTT,CASSQRPGKGRVTEAFF